Sequencing of this T cell receptor beta chain was carried out in a study of CD8+ T cells in alopecia areata. Overall study context: Treated patients received oral tofacitinib, 5 to 10 mg twice daily. Dosing spanned 6 to 18 months on tofacitinib, then 6 months off drug.

CDR1 SQVTM and CDR2 ANQGSEA come from the germline V gene. The ends were cut back, 1 base at V and 3 bases at J, with 10 bases in the middle. The CDR3 contains 13 residues. RNA was isolated and reverse transcribed to cDNA, the sequencing template. Generated by immunoSEQ multiplex PCR, the TCRdb table keeps only in-frame clones and is missing some. The sample lists over 100,000 clones, about 49% seen once, with approximately 19% in the top ten. Lesional scalp punch biopsies and peripheral blood came from alopecia areata patients. In this sample, this clone turned up a few times. The specimen was CD8+ T cells sorted from blood, collected at week 0. The chain joins TRBV29-1 to TRBJ2-7, with D hard to call. The clonotype comes from a human donor with alopecia areata. The CDR3 loop reads CSVEGRGDYEQYF. CDR3 bases: TGCAGCGTTGAAGGCCGTGGGGACTACGAGCAGTACTTC.